This TCR beta chain derives from a study of blood T cell repertoires in COVID-19. CDR1 MNHEY and CDR2 SVGAGI come from the germline V gene. This CDR3 contains 15 residues. Trimming cost V 0 bases and J 4 bases; bases outside gene matches: 3. Methods used by the authors: The assay estimated nucleated cells by amplifying reference gene primers. Sequenced by immunoSEQ multiplex PCR; TCRdb stores in-frame clones only, minus some. V and J calls and clone size are those listed in that table; D and trimming were worked out from the DNA. The table lists around 260,000 clones, 84% of them singletons. Sample: peripheral blood. This TCR derives from a man between 60 and 70 years old with acute or convalescent COVID-19. The genes are TRBV6-5 and TRBJ2-1; the match to TRBD1 covers 7 bases. The CDR3 here is CASSYSGQYYNEQFF. CDR3 nucleotide sequence: TGTGCCAGCAGTTACTCGGGACAGTATTACAATGAGCAGTTCTTC.